A single sample gave rise to the 32 T cell receptor beta chains below, sequenced in a study of T cells in Graves' hyperthyroidism and ophthalmopathy. The source material, RNA transcripts, was used to amplify TCR beta CDR3 regions. HTBI primers were used for first-round RT-PCR of the TCR CDR3. TCRdb re-called the multiplex PCR reads with MiXCR, one entry per CDR3 protein. The sample consists of approximately 400,000 distinct CDR3 sequences, roughly 25% of them appearing once. The specimen sequenced was blood. These receptors came from a man aged 50 or older with Graves' hyperthyroidism.

The chain is built from TRBV28 and TRBJ1-1; D is possibly TRBD1 (5 bases). Germline assignment: CDR1 MDHEN and CDR2 SYDVKM. V gave up 4 bases and J gave up 4 bases, with 13 bases separating them. This CDR3 has 14 amino acids. The CDR3 DNA reads TGTGCCAGCAGTTCCGACAGTTTGGTCACTGAAGCTTTCTTT. Encoded protein: CASSSDSLVTEAFF. Complete variable domain (other parts from reference TRBV28 and TRBJ1-1): DVKVTQSSRYLVKRTGEKVFLECVQDMDHENMFWYRQDPGLGLRLIYFSYDVKMKEKGDIPEGYSVSREKKERFSLILESASTNQTSMYLCASSSDSLVTEAFFGQGTRLTVV.

The chain employs TRBV7-2 and TRBJ2-1, with TRBD2 as a possible D gene (5 bases). The V end lost 0 bases, the J end lost 7 bases, and 13 bases lay between the germline ends. CDR3 length equals 15 residues. In germline, CDR1 is SGHTA, CDR2 FQGNSA. CDR3 in amino acids: CASSLAAGWGNEQFF. For the CDR3, the DNA is TGTGCCAGCAGCTTAGCGGCGGGTTGGGGTAATGAGCAGTTCTTC.

V usage is TRBV5-5 and J usage is TRBJ2-7; the D gene could be TRBD1 or TRBD2 (5 bases each). Trimming stripped 5 bases from V and 4 bases from J, with 13 bases between. CDR1 and CDR2 (germline): SGHKS, YYEKEE (reference sequence). The CDR3 spans 13 residues. The DNA of the CDR3 is TGTGCCAGCAGATGGGACCGCTCATACGAGCAGTACTTC. This translates into CASRWDRSYEQYF.

This clonotype has only a few counts. The chain carries TRBV10-2 and TRBJ1-5; the D is unclear. The germline V and J ends were trimmed by 3 bases and 0 bases, with 3 bases remaining between them. Germline V gives CDR1 WSHSY, CDR2 SAAADI. This CDR3 spans 13 amino acids. The CDR3 nucleotides are TGCGCCAGCAGTGAAACTAGCAATCAGCCCCAGCATTTT. This gives the protein CASSETSNQPQHF.

The table lists this clonotype with many counts. The chain combines TRBV24-1 with TRBJ1-1; unclear D gene. CDR1 is KGHDR, CDR2 SFDVKD, per germline. This CDR3 comprises 12 residues. V was trimmed by 3 bases and J by 10 bases, leaving 11 bases between them. CDR3 sequence reads: CATSDGVGRAFF. DNA of the CDR3: TGTGCCACCAGTGATGGCGTTGGTCGAGCTTTCTTT.

The chain uses TRBV29-1 and TRBJ1-5; D might be TRBD1 (5 bases). V was pared by 7 bases and J by 9 bases, with 22 bases between. This CDR3 comprises 14 residues. The germline CDR1 and CDR2 sequences are SQVTM and ANQGSEA. CDR3 region: CSGGYRGSPGPQHF. The DNA for the CDR3 is TGCAGCGGGGGTTATCGGGGGTCCCCCGGGCCCCAGCATTTT. The variable domain in full, with the rest retrieved from reference TRBV29-1 and TRBJ1-5, is SAVISQKPSRDICQRGTSLTIQCQVDSQVTMMFWYRQQPGQSLTLIATANQGSEATYESGFVIDKFPISRPNLTFSTLTVSNMSPEDSSIYLCSGGYRGSPGPQHFGDGTRLSIL.

There are many counts of this clonotype. The chain uses TRBV2 and TRBJ2-1; 14 bases are a match to TRBD2. CDR3 length equals 15 residues. Per germline, CDR1 SNHLY and CDR2 FYNNEI. Unmatched junction bases numbered 6, after V lost 6 bases and J lost 8 bases. CDR3 DNA: TGTGCCAGCAGCGCGGGACTAGCGGGAGTCGATGAGCAGTTCTTC. Amino acids: CASSAGLAGVDEQFF.

In this sample, this clonotype turned up a few times. The chain joins TRBV7-9 to TRBJ2-3, with D possibly TRBD2 on 6 matching bases. Germline values: CDR1 SEHNR, CDR2 FQNEAQ (reference sequence). This CDR3 region has 16 residues. V lost 2 bases and J lost 3, with 15 bases in between. CDR3 region: CASSLLGAGLTDTQYF. The CDR3 DNA sequence: TGTGCCAGCAGCTTATTGGGAGCGGGTCTGACAGATACGCAGTATTTT.

This clonotype was seen more than once but under ten times. This chain uses TRBV7-3 with TRBJ1-3; perhaps TRBD1 as D (5 bases). Trimming pared 5 bases from V and 0 bases from J, leaving 14 bases between. The CDR3 length is 16 residues. Germline CDR1 and CDR2: SGHTA and FQGTGA. The DNA of the CDR3 is TGTGCCAGCAGCCCGGAACAGGTCCTCTCTGGAAACACCATATATTTT. This encodes CASSPEQVLSGNTIYF. The variable domain in full, with the rest retrieved from reference TRBV7-3 and TRBJ1-3, is GAGVSQTPSNKVTEKGKYVELRCDPISGHTALYWYRQSLGQGPEFLIYFQGTGAADDSGLPNDRFFAVRPEGSVSTLKIQRTERGDSAVYLCASSPEQVLSGNTIYFGEGSWLTVV.

The V and J genes are TRBV6-1 and TRBJ2-7; the D gene could be TRBD1 or TRBD2 (5 bases each). The CDR3 contains 14 residues. CDR1 and CDR2 (germline): MNHNS, SASEGT. Trimming stripped 6 bases from V and 3 bases from J, with 15 bases between. CDR3 DNA: TGTGCCAGCAGCTCTCCGGGACCCTTCTACGAGCAGTACTTC. It specifies CASSSPGPFYEQYF.

This clonotype was seen at least ten times. The rearrangement joins TRBV7-2 to TRBJ2-7, with D perhaps given as TRBD1 or TRBD2 (5 bases each). Germline-derived CDR1 and CDR2 are SGHTA and FQGNSA. This CDR3 contains 16 residues. Trimming pared 4 bases from V and 3 bases from J, leaving 19 bases between. DNA of the CDR3: TGTGCCAGCAGCTCTGGACACAGGACTGGAAACTACGAGCAGTACTTC. Translating gives CASSSGHRTGNYEQYF.

This clonotype was seen a handful of times. This chain connects TRBV28 to TRBJ1-1, with D maybe TRBD1 (6 bases). Germline assignment: CDR1 MDHEN and CDR2 SYDVKM. Trimming stripped 7 bases from V and 10 bases from J, with 19 bases between. CDR3 length: 13 amino acids. The CDR3 DNA is TGTGCCAGCATGGGGGGTAGGGGACAAGGAGCTTTCTTT. It translates to CASMGGRGQGAFF.

This clonotype was counted ten times or more. The J gene is TRBJ2-5, the V gene TRBV7-9; 7 bases fit TRBD1. Germline trimming cut 0 bases from V and 7 bases from J; bases unmatched to any gene: 8. CDR1 is SEHNR, CDR2 FQNEAQ, per germline (reference sequence). The CDR3 length is 15 residues. CDR3 bases: TGTGCCAGCAGCTTAGCCGGACAGGAGATTCGGACCCAGTACTTC. Translation gives CASSLAGQEIRTQYF.

This clonotype was seen more than once but under ten times. The J gene is TRBJ2-1, the V gene TRBV20-1, with 9 bases matching TRBD2. The CDR3 has 14 amino acids. Germline V gene data show CDR1 as DFQATT and CDR2 as SNEGSKA (reference sequence). V was clipped by 1 base and J by 8 bases; unmatched bases: 6. The CDR3 spells CSARGGRAEDEQFF. DNA for the CDR3: TGCAGTGCTAGAGGCGGGAGGGCCGAAGATGAGCAGTTCTTC.

The chain is built from TRBV27 and TRBJ1-2; D unclear. Germline V gives CDR1 MNHEY, CDR2 SMNVEV (reference sequence). The V gene lost 5 bases and the J gene lost 1 base, with 17 bases spanning the gap. The CDR3 totals 16 residues. The chain's CDR3 is CASSPMTDTLNYGYTF. Written as DNA, the CDR3 is TGTGCCAGCAGTCCCATGACTGATACCCTTAACTATGGCTACACCTTC.

Ten or more counts support this clonotype. The gene calls are TRBV11-2 and TRBJ2-7; D is uncertain. CDR1 is SGHAT, CDR2 FQNNGV, per germline. Trimming left V 4 bases short and J 2 bases short, with 15 bases between. This CDR3 is 15 amino acids long. The CDR3 sequence: CASSSYPRGTYEQYF. In DNA, the CDR3 is TGTGCCAGCAGCTCATACCCTCGAGGCACCTACGAGCAGTACTTC. Drawing the rest from reference TRBV11-2 and TRBJ2-7, the complete variable domain is EAGVAQSPRYKIIEKRQSVAFWCNPISGHATLYWYQQILGQGPKLLIQFQNNGVVDDSQLPKDRFSAERLKGVDSTLKIQPAKLEDSAVYLCASSSYPRGTYEQYFGPGTRLTVT.

Of note for this clonotype: The junction departs from the called germline gene at one end, perhaps through a read error. The rearrangement links TRBV7-9 to TRBJ2-5, with D tentatively TRBD1 or TRBD2 (5 bases each). In germline, CDR1 is SEHNR, CDR2 FQNEAQ (reference sequence). This CDR3 contains 13 residues. The CDR3 coding sequence is TGTGCTAGCAGCCGACTCTCATGGGGGTCCCAGTACTTC. Translated, it gives CASSRLSWGSQYF.

The chain has TRBV27 and TRBJ1-1; D unresolved. Trimming cost V 3 bases and J 0 bases, with 8 bases left between them. The CDR3 consists of 14 residues. The germline CDR1 and CDR2 sequences are MNHEY and SMNVEV (reference sequence). CDR3 bases: TGTGCCAGCAGTTTGCACACTATGAACACTGAAGCTTTCTTT. This encodes CASSLHTMNTEAFF.

This clonotype has a handful of counts. V and J are TRBV6-2 or TRBV6-3 and TRBJ2-7; tentatively, D is TRBD1 (6 bases). Looked up from germline, CDR1 is MNHEY and CDR2 is SVGEGT. The CDR3 contains 12 residues. Trimming removed 0 bases at V and 8 bases at J, with 8 bases between. The chain's CDR3 is CASSYSQGKQYF. CDR3 DNA sequence: TGTGCCAGCAGTTACTCACAGGGAAAGCAGTACTTC.

The chain uses TRBV11-2 and TRBJ2-3; 7 bases align to TRBD2. Trimming cost V 4 bases and J 0 bases; bases outside gene matches: 7. Germline V CDR1 and CDR2: SGHAT, FQNNGV. CDR3 length equals 16 residues. CDR3 nucleotide sequence: TGTGCCAGCAGCTCAGGAGCGGGAACTAGCACAGATACGCAGTATTTT. Translated, it gives CASSSGAGTSTDTQYF.

V usage is TRBV7-2 and J usage is TRBJ1-1, with D perhaps matching TRBD1 (6 bases). Germline V gives CDR1 SGHTA, CDR2 FQGNSA. Trimming left V 5 bases short and J 1 base short, with 14 bases between. The CDR3 covers 15 residues. The CDR3 DNA reads TGTGCCAGCAGCCCGGCTCCGGGGGCGAACACTGAAGCTTTCTTT. It encodes CASSPAPGANTEAFF.

The chain employs TRBV19 and TRBJ2-1; 7 positions match TRBD1. Germline V gene sequence: CDR1 LNHDA, CDR2 SQIVND (reference sequence). This CDR3 region has 15 residues. The ends lost 9 bases at V and 4 bases at J; junction bases unmatched: 12. The CDR3 reads CASASQGTSYNEQFF. In DNA, the CDR3 is TGTGCCAGCGCCTCACAGGGGACGAGTTACAATGAGCAGTTCTTC.

This clonotype was observed a few times. The gene calls are TRBV15 and TRBJ1-5; D is ambiguous. Trimming pared 0 bases from V and 5 bases from J, leaving 2 bases between. The germline gives CDR1 LNHNV, CDR2 YYDKDF (reference sequence). This CDR3 spans 12 amino acids. CDR3 DNA sequence: TGTGCCACCAGCAGAGACCATCAGCCCCAGCATTTT. Translation: CATSRDHQPQHF.

This clonotype was counted only a few times. CDR3 loop: CAWSVLGVGEQYF. DNA for the CDR3: TGTGCCTGGAGTGTACTAGGGGTTGGAGAGCAGTACTTC. The chain combines TRBV30 with TRBJ2-7, with D perhaps matching TRBD1 or TRBD2 (5 bases each). CDR1 and CDR2 from the germline V gene are GTSNPN and SVGIG (reference sequence). The CDR3 covers 13 residues. Trimming removed 0 bases at V and 7 bases at J, with 13 bases between.

This clonotype was picked up one time. V usage is TRBV6-1 and J usage is TRBJ2-1, with a tentative D call TRBD1 (6 bases). V was trimmed by 11 bases and J by 7 bases, leaving 21 bases between them. Germline V gives CDR1 MNHNS, CDR2 SASEGT. The CDR3 runs to 14 residues. This CDR3 reads CAVRQGGTRNEQFF. As DNA, the CDR3 is TGTGCCGTCCGACAAGGGGGAACGAGGAATGAGCAGTTCTTC.

Only a few counts were recorded for this clonotype. The chain has TRBV20-1 and TRBJ2-5; 7 bases are a match to TRBD2. This CDR3 has 12 residues. V shed 3 bases, J shed 5 bases, and the junction held 3 bases outside the gene matches. Germline assignment: CDR1 DFQATT and CDR2 SNEGSKA (reference sequence). The CDR3 nucleotides read TGCAGTGCTAGGCGGGAGAGTGAGACCCAGTACTTC. As protein: CSARRESETQYF.

V is TRBV10-3 and J is TRBJ1-1; D remains unclear. CDR1 and CDR2 from the germline V gene are ENHRY and SYGVKD. V dropped 2 bases and J dropped 0 bases, with 7 bases sitting between them. This CDR3 has 14 residues. The CDR3 region is CAISEREVNTEAFF. Written as DNA, the CDR3 is TGTGCCATCAGTGAGAGGGAGGTGAACACTGAAGCTTTCTTT.

This clonotype was counted many times. This chain links TRBV20-1 with TRBJ1-1; D not certain. Germline V gene lookup returns CDR1 DFQATT and CDR2 SNEGSKA (reference sequence). V was clipped by 4 bases and J by 6 bases, with 12 bases between them. The CDR3 runs 12 residues. CDR3 residues: CSATSGIPEAFF. The CDR3 DNA reads as TGCAGTGCTACGTCAGGTATTCCTGAAGCTTTCTTT.

This clonotype was recorded a few times. V gene TRBV15 combines with J gene TRBJ1-1; D is undetermined. Germline V lookup: CDR1 LNHNV, CDR2 YYDKDF (reference sequence). CDR3 length equals 13 residues. V lost 4 bases and J 4 bases, leaving 10 bases between the germline ends. CDR3 coding DNA: TGTGCCACCAGCACGCTGAGAAGCACTGAAGCTTTCTTT. Its protein product is CATSTLRSTEAFF.

This clonotype was seen more than once but under ten times. The chain links TRBV20-1 to TRBJ1-2; D is unresolved. Trimming stripped 2 bases from V and 4 bases from J, with 11 bases between. CDR1 DFQATT and CDR2 SNEGSKA come from the germline V gene (reference sequence). The CDR3 loop spans 13 amino acids. The CDR3 sequence is CSARKAVGYGYTF. The CDR3 DNA follows: TGCAGTGCTAGAAAGGCAGTGGGCTATGGCTACACCTTC.

This clonotype was detected only a few times. The chain links TRBV2 to TRBJ1-2; D perhaps matches TRBD1 (5 bases). Germline V CDR1 and CDR2: SNHLY, FYNNEI. V lost 6 bases to trimming and J lost 7 bases, with 18 bases between them. The CDR3 contains 14 residues. CDR3 in DNA: TGTGCCAGCAGCCCGGGGTGGGGGGATCGTGGCTACACCTTC. This gives the protein CASSPGWGDRGYTF.

The chain couples TRBV28 to TRBJ1-6, with D perhaps TRBD1 (6 bases). Germline V gives CDR1 MDHEN, CDR2 SYDVKM. This CDR3 contains 13 residues. Trimming pared 7 bases from V and 10 bases from J, leaving 14 bases between. For the CDR3, the DNA is TGTGCCAGCAAACAGGGTTGGAGGTCACCCCTCCACTTT. It specifies CASKQGWRSPLHF. Based on the CDR3 plus reference TRBV28 and TRBJ1-6, the full variable domain is DVKVTQSSRYLVKRTGEKVFLECVQDMDHENMFWYRQDPGLGLRLIYFSYDVKMKEKGDIPEGYSVSREKKERFSLILESASTNQTSMYLCASKQGWRSPLHFGNGTRLTVT.